This entry describes one T cell receptor beta chain. As yet, its antigen is unknown. The sample belongs to a study of OX40 agonist ivuxolimab in advanced cancers. About the research overall: At roughly 83% male, the cohort had a mean age of 60 years, ranging from 23 to 79. Previous treatment with anti-PD-1, anti-PD-L1 or anti-CTLA-4 therapy was allowed; roughly 40% had received some.

CDR1 and CDR2 (germline): MNHEY, SVGAGI. There are 12 residues in the CDR3. The germline V and J ends were trimmed by 5 bases and 6 bases, with 8 bases remaining between them. Study-wide points: Fewer expanded clones were found on average in CD4+ than in CD8+ T cells.

The method was immunoSEQ multiplex PCR; TCRdb's version includes in-frame clones alone and lacks a portion of them. The repertoire holds roughly 60,000 clones, with about 85% as singletons. The source material was CD4+ or CD8+ T cells sorted from blood, sampled in a trial of the OX40 agonist ivuxolimab. This clonotype originated in an adult with an advanced solid tumor such as melanoma, head and neck, liver or kidney cancer. The chain couples TRBV6-5 to TRBJ2-1; possibly TRBD1 for D (5 bases). The CDR3 is CASSDSSNEQFF. CDR3 nucleotides: TGTGCCAGCAGTGACAGTAGCAATGAGCAGTTCTTC.